This T cell receptor (beta chain) was sequenced for a study of blood T cell repertoires in COVID-19 (dated by TCRdb to 2018 to 2020). In the study overall: The collaborator samples originated in the United States, Italy and Spain and spanned the acute and convalescent phases of COVID-19. The material from the prospective study consisted of cDNA or gDNA derived from T cells, B-cell-depleted T cells, or PBMCs. The sample metadata nearly always contained a de-identified subject ID, COVID-19 status, age in years and sex. Deeply sampled blood TCRbeta repertoires from subjects exposed to, actively infected with, or recovered from COVID-19 were included in the dataset. A freely available public database, intended as a resource for researchers studying the immune response to SARS-CoV-2, is where the repertoires were released. The samples were drawn from two sources: the first 160 participants of the ongoing ImmuneRACE study, and approximately 1,300 subjects contributed by 6 global collaborators. Where available, HLA class I and class II types were obtained from metadata supplied by the sample provider rather than from assay-based typing. Paper-wide results and their limitations: The quantity of clinical and demographic metadata differed by source and by participant and was supplied without curation.

The immunoSEQ Assay, a bias-controlled multiplex PCR, was used to amplify TCRbeta CDR3 regions from genomic DNA. Regarding the original processing steps: Within the assay, amplification of reference gene primers was used to estimate how many nucleated cells each sample contained. To quantify the absolute abundance of each unique TCRbeta CDR3 rearrangement, sequence reads were collapsed and filtered. Productive Simpson clonality was computed per sample as the square root of Simpson's diversity index over productive rearrangements. The immuneACCESS repertoire file appears here via TCRdb, limited to in-frame rearrangements. These files lack a portion of the clones; in checked studies, under half of the deficit traces to unresolved V genes, and the cause of the others is not known. The DNA was the basis for D and trimming; V, J and clone size are from that table. This sample is represented by more than 100,000 clones; approximately 83% of them were singletons. Of the sample, about 17% falls within the top ten clones.

A word on this clone: This receptor's antigen is unknown. Per-base qualities were not stored, and no clone one base away is much larger.

Collaborating institutions collected whole blood in K2EDTA tubes following their own protocols. For TCRbeta analysis, collaborators shipped samples as frozen whole blood, isolated PBMCs, or DNA extracted from either of those sample types. This receptor was identified in a woman in her fifties or sixties with acute or convalescent COVID-19. The source material was peripheral blood.

The base sequence is TGTGCCAGCTCACCACCCCCAAAGGGGTCTGAAGCTTTCTTT. This gives the protein CASSPPPKGSEAFF. The rearranged chain carries TRBV18 and TRBJ1-1; the D gene is possibly TRBD1, with 5 bases matching. V loses 0 bases of germline sequence and J loses 6 bases, and the interval between the two ends is 11 bases. CDR1 and CDR2, per the germline V gene, are KGHSH and LQKENI. The CDR3 starts with the cysteine, ends with the phenylalanine, and has 14 residues. The retained sequence is limited to the CDR3, 42 bases, with the frame set at the first base.